The 20 T cell receptor beta chains below were found in one sample sequenced in a study of blood T cell repertoires in COVID-19. The method was immunoSEQ multiplex PCR; TCRdb's version includes in-frame clones alone and lacks a portion of them. The sample lists about 370,000 clones; 85% to 90% were seen once. Sequences were obtained from PBMCs or T cells enriched from blood (not recorded which). The receptors here all came from a man between 18 and 35 years old who had recovered from COVID-19.

The J gene is TRBJ1-6, the V gene TRBV28; TRBD1 agrees at 10 bases. The CDR3 runs 15 residues. Looked up from germline, CDR1 is MDHEN and CDR2 is SYDVKM. V lost 6 bases to trimming and J lost 10 bases; unmatched junction nucleotides: 9. The CDR3 region has the DNA TGTGCCAGCAGGTCACCGGGACAGGGGATATCACCCCTCCACTTT. Its protein product is CASRSPGQGISPLHF.

In DNA, the CDR3 is TGTGCCAGCAGCTTCCAGGGGCTTAGGAATGAAAAACTGTTTTTT. It translates to CASSFQGLRNEKLFF. The chain has TRBV11-1 and TRBJ1-4, with a tentative D call TRBD1 (6 bases). Trimming cost V 3 bases and J 5 bases, with 13 bases left between them. CDR1 SGHAT and CDR2 FQDESV come from the germline V gene (reference sequence). CDR3 length: 15 amino acids.

The chain couples TRBV28 to TRBJ2-1; the match to TRBD2 covers 9 bases. The germline V gene encodes CDR1 MDHEN and CDR2 SYDVKM. V shed 1 base and J 10 bases; nucleotides not matched to a gene: 5. This CDR3 contains 14 residues. CDR3 DNA: TGTGCCAGCAGTTTATACGCGACTAGCGGCGAGCAGTTCTTC. Its protein is CASSLYATSGEQFF.

The chain joins TRBV5-6 to TRBJ1-5, with 8 bases fitting TRBD1. The CDR3 is 14 amino acids. Trimming removed 4 bases from V and 11 bases from J; junction bases left unmatched: 11. In germline, CDR1 is SGHDT, CDR2 YYEEEE. The DNA of the CDR3 is TGTGCCAGCAGCCGACAGGGGAGGGATACGTCCCAGCATTTT. Its protein product is CASSRQGRDTSQHF.

The V call is TRBV28, the J call TRBJ1-3; perhaps TRBD1 as D (6 bases). The CDR3 has 14 residues. The germline V gene encodes CDR1 MDHEN and CDR2 SYDVKM. Deletions cut 3 bases from V and 7 bases from J, with 13 bases between. This CDR3 reads CASSLAQGWNTIYF. DNA of the CDR3: TGTGCCAGCAGTTTGGCGCAGGGGTGGAACACCATATATTTT.

This clone was found once. The rearrangement joins TRBV19 to TRBJ1-1; no clear D. The CDR3 extends over 13 amino acids. The V and J ends lost 5 bases and 1 base respectively, with 8 bases between them. Germline assignment: CDR1 LNHDA and CDR2 SQIVND (reference sequence). This CDR3 reads CASSETENTEAFF. The CDR3, as DNA: TGTGCCAGTAGTGAGACTGAGAACACTGAAGCTTTCTTT.

The rearrangement links TRBV11-2 to TRBJ2-5, with TRBD2 matching over 11 bases. Germline CDR1 and CDR2: SGHAT and FQNNGV. J gave up 4 bases and V 1 base, and 2 bases lay outside the gene matches. This CDR3 spans 15 amino acids. The CDR3 sequence is CASSLVSGGAETQYF. The CDR3 DNA sequence: TGTGCCAGCAGCTTAGTTAGCGGGGGGGCAGAGACCCAGTACTTC. The whole variable domain, filled in from reference TRBV11-2 and TRBJ2-5, reads EAGVAQSPRYKIIEKRQSVAFWCNPISGHATLYWYQQILGQGPKLLIQFQNNGVVDDSQLPKDRFSAERLKGVDSTLKIQPAKLEDSAVYLCASSLVSGGAETQYFGPGTRLLVL.

This chain links TRBV5-4 with TRBJ1-2; TRBD1 is a possible D gene (5 bases). The CDR3 covers 14 residues. Germline V gene lookup returns CDR1 SGHNT and CDR2 YYREEE (reference sequence). The V end was cut by 0 bases, the J end by 8 bases, with 14 bases between. The DNA of the CDR3 is TGTGCCAGCAGCTTGGATTTCGGGGGTGGAGGCTACACCTTC. Protein product: CASSLDFGGGGYTF.

The chain couples TRBV7-9 to TRBJ1-5; D might be TRBD1 (5 bases). The CDR3 runs 16 residues. Germline values: CDR1 SEHNR, CDR2 FQNEAQ (reference sequence). Trimming stripped 1 base from V and 7 bases from J, with 17 bases between. This chain's CDR3 is CASSLGSRTGGQPQHF. The CDR3 DNA sequence: TGTGCCAGCAGCTTAGGATCGCGAACGGGGGGGCAGCCCCAGCATTTT. Full variable domain (remainder filled in from reference TRBV7-9 and TRBJ1-5): DTGVSQNPRHKITKRGQNVTFRCDPISEHNRLYWYRQTLGQGPEFLTYFQNEAQLEKSRLLSDRFSAERPKGSFSTLEIQRTEQGDSAMYLCASSLGSRTGGQPQHFGDGTRLSIL.

The chain links TRBV28 to TRBJ1-2, with D maybe TRBD1 (5 bases). This CDR3 comprises 15 residues. The ends were cut back, 6 bases at V and 0 bases at J, with 14 bases in the middle. The V gene's germline CDR1 is MDHEN and CDR2 SYDVKM. The CDR3 DNA follows: TGTGCCAGCAGCCTTATCGGGGGGGCTAACTATGGCTACACCTTC. Protein sequence: CASSLIGGANYGYTF.

The J gene is TRBJ2-7, the V gene TRBV27; 8 nucleotides line up with TRBD2. Trimming removed 7 bases from V and 3 bases from J; junction bases left unmatched: 5. The CDR3 extends over 13 amino acids. CDR1 and CDR2 from the germline V gene are MNHEY and SMNVEV (reference sequence). As DNA, the CDR3 is TGTGCCAGCAAAAGTAGCGGGGACTACGAGCAGTACTTC. This codes for CASKSSGDYEQYF.

The chain carries TRBV5-1 and TRBJ1-2, with 10 bases that match TRBD1. CDR1 and CDR2 from the germline V gene are SGHRS and YFSETQ. Germline trimming cut 2 bases from V and 6 bases from J; bases unmatched to any gene: 16. CDR3 size: 18 residues. The CDR3 DNA follows: TGCGCCAGCAGCTTCAACGATAAGACAGGGGGCTGGAGGGATGGCTACACCTTC. It specifies CASSFNDKTGGWRDGYTF.

The chain employs TRBV20-1 and TRBJ1-5; possibly TRBD1 for D (5 bases). The germline V gene has CDR1 DFQATT and CDR2 SNEGSKA (reference sequence). The CDR3 totals 16 residues. Trimming removed 3 bases at V and 1 base at J, with 16 bases between. The CDR3 protein is CSASVGRGWSNQPQHF. The CDR3 DNA is TGCAGTGCTAGTGTGGGGAGGGGATGGAGCAATCAGCCCCAGCATTTT.

The chain carries TRBV7-3 and TRBJ2-3; D gene ambiguous. CDR3 length: 16 amino acids. Between the trimmed V and J ends, which lost 2 bases and 0 bases, there was a span of 12 bases. CDR1 is SGHTA, CDR2 FQGTGA, per germline. In DNA form, the CDR3 reads TGTGCCAGCAGCTTAGTAGAAGCAACTAGCACAGATACGCAGTATTTT. Its protein product is CASSLVEATSTDTQYF.

CDR3 coding DNA: TGTGCCAGCAGTGATGACTTGCAGCCCCTCCACTTT. Translation: CASSDDLQPLHF. The chain has TRBV2 and TRBJ1-6; D is undetermined. The CDR3 is 12 amino acids. V was shortened by 3 bases and J by 13 bases, with 10 bases between the two germline ends. The V gene's germline CDR1 is SNHLY and CDR2 FYNNEI.

The rearrangement links TRBV19 to TRBJ1-1, with D hard to call. The CDR3 consists of 12 residues. V was clipped by 8 bases and J by 6 bases, with 13 bases between them. Germline V CDR1 and CDR2: LNHDA, SQIVND (reference sequence). CDR3 sequence (DNA): TGTGCCAGTCGCTCGGTTCGCGCTGAAGCTTTCTTT. The encoded protein is CASRSVRAEAFF.

The V gene is TRBV4-1, the J gene TRBJ2-5, with D unclear. The CDR3 covers 12 residues. The germline V gene encodes CDR1 MGHRA and CDR2 YSYEKL. Deletions cut 1 base from V and 7 bases from J, with 7 bases between. The CDR3 coding sequence is TGCGCCAGCAGCCAAGTTTTCGGGACCCAGTACTTC. Encoded protein: CASSQVFGTQYF.

The sample holds one count of this clone. This chain joins TRBV9 and TRBJ1-6; TRBD1 matches at 8 bases. With V trimmed by 0 bases and J by 9 bases, 5 bases remained unmatched. The CDR3 consists of 15 residues. Germline V gene sequence: CDR1 SGDLS, CDR2 YYNGEE. CDR3 DNA sequence: TGTGCCAGCAGCGTAGCTACAGGGGGTGGTTCACCCCTCCACTTT. Protein sequence: CASSVATGGGSPLHF.

This chain connects TRBV20-1 to TRBJ1-5; TRBD1 is a possible D gene (5 bases). In germline, CDR1 is DFQATT, CDR2 SNEGSKA (reference sequence). The V end lost 3 bases, the J end lost 7 bases, and 13 bases lay between the germline ends. The CDR3 has 13 amino acids. This chain's CDR3 is CSASTGDFQPQHF. The CDR3 DNA reads as TGCAGTGCTAGTACAGGAGATTTCCAGCCCCAGCATTTT.

This chain links TRBV9 with TRBJ2-3, with D hard to call. Germline CDR1 reads SGDLS; CDR2 reads YYNGEE. The length of the CDR3 is 15 residues. V lost 0 bases, J lost 4 bases, and 12 bases lay in between. The CDR3 region is CASSVESGWADTQYF. CDR3 DNA: TGTGCCAGCAGCGTAGAATCAGGTTGGGCAGATACGCAGTATTTT.